This TCR beta chain stems from a study of identifying expanded T cells in peripheral blood. Measured with immunoSEQ multiplex PCR; TCRdb has only the in-frame clones, and not every one. Altogether some 76,000 clones are present, around 90% being singletons, with the ten largest covering over 2.5%. Sequencing was carried out using blood. This receptor was obtained from a person between 18 and 69 years old in good health.

The CDR3 sequence is CASTSGGLPSTDTQYF. As DNA, the CDR3 is TGTGCCAGCACTAGCGGGGGGCTCCCTAGCACAGATACGCAGTATTTT. The chain combines TRBV2 with TRBJ2-3, with 11 nucleotides matching TRBD2. The CDR3 has 16 residues. Trimming removed 7 bases from V and 0 bases from J; junction bases left unmatched: 6. Germline CDR1 and CDR2: SNHLY and FYNNEI.